The T cell receptor (beta chain) described here comes from a study of cytomegalovirus exposure and HLA in healthy donors. About the study: Roughly 180 million T cells yielded roughly 120 million unique TCR beta sequences, as an earlier analysis found. Study outcomes and limitations: Immune exposure information comprised only CMV serostatus. Researchers reported in a later analysis that common viral pathogens appeared linked to several top clusters. In a later analysis, HLA-C alleles had the fewest associated TCRs, DRB1 alleles the most.

Primers included in the PCR were 60 Vbeta and 13 Jbeta primers. TCRdb's table, derived via immunoSEQ multiplex PCR, lists solely in-frame clones and lacks some. The sample contains roughly 100,000 clones, about 83% of which appear only once. With respect to this clone: The antigen is undetermined.

Germline lookup yields CDR1 SNHLY and CDR2 FYNNEI. The CDR3 contains 17 residues. With V trimmed by 1 base and J by 0 bases, 5 bases remained unmatched. The clonotype was recovered from a man younger than 35 in good health and CMV-seronegative. The chain joins TRBV2 to TRBJ1-5, with TRBD1 matching over 8 bases. Sequences were obtained from PBMCs. The CDR3: CASSEGRGTGSNQPQHF. The DNA of the CDR3 is TGTGCCAGCAGTGAAGGACGGGGGACAGGTAGCAATCAGCCCCAGCATTTT.